Described below is a single T cell receptor beta chain sequence and its context. Its antigen has not been determined. It has no much larger one-base neighbor in the sample; base qualities were not kept. The cohort was made up of roughly 670 healthy bone marrow donors. At the time of sampling, all cohort members were nominally healthy, though unrecorded immune exposures were likely present. The donor was CMV seronegative and was included in the group of several hundred seronegative cohort members. A peripheral blood sample was provided by each donor, and peripheral blood mononuclear cells were used for TCR beta sequencing. The Qiagen DNeasy Blood Extraction Kit was used to extract genomic DNA from the blood cell samples. This entry is derived from a study of cytomegalovirus exposure and HLA in healthy donors (dated by TCRdb to between 2016 and 2019). With respect to the entire study: In an earlier analysis of about 560 of the donors, around 290 Gb of sequence data and 100 million or so unique TCR beta sequences from about 179 million T cells were reported. Donor age, sex, ethnicity and CMV serostatus were collected together with the repertoire data. An earlier analysis of around 540 of the donors applied high-throughput TCR beta sequencing to assess whether each TCR beta V gene segment acted as functional or pseudogenic. The study profiled the T cell repertoires of 500 to 800 subjects by immunosequencing and related them to cytomegalovirus serostatus. Besides the first cohort of hundreds of subjects, a separate validation cohort made up of some 110 different subjects was used. The study was designed to test whether signatures of past pathogen exposure could be identified by cataloging public T cell receptors. Every repertoire in the discovery cohort had been generated on one and the same sequencing platform. Among about 410 genotyped donors of the cohort, an average of about 220,000 unique TCR beta nucleotide sequences was sequenced per donor, of which 15% to 20% were non-productive. The number of donors typed differed by locus, with roughly 629-640 for A, B, C, DRB1 and DQB1, approximately 500 for DQA1, 606 for DPA1, and some 440 for DPB1. Both class I and class II loci were covered by HLA typing, at four-digit resolution. To study patterns of TCR occurrence, a later analysis re-analyzed previously published TCR beta repertoires from 500 to 850 donors and added high-resolution HLA genotyping. Several DR-DQ haplotypes were treated as single units for association and clustering because of strong linkage in the cohort. The later analysis used no new phenotypic data to find candidate immune exposures, relying instead on TCR beta sequences and their occurrence across donors. High-throughput TCR immunosequencing, statistical association of individual TCRs with disease status, and machine learning were combined to predict cytomegalovirus infection status. An early release that covered approximately 600 HLA-typed donors contained about 290 gigabases of sequencing data and 80 million or so unique TCR sequences. Among the approximately 400 genotyped donors, approximately 82% belonged to the genetic ancestry cluster associated with self-reported Caucasian donors. A later genetic analysis took genome-wide SNP genotypes for about 55% of the 666 donors and used that subset as a discovery cohort.

There are 17 amino acids in the CDR3, from cysteine to phenylalanine inclusive. The entry retains the CDR3 DNA only, 51 bases that are in frame from base 1. Looking up the germline V gene yields CDR1 SGDLS and CDR2 YYNGEE. V lost 4 bases and J lost 0 bases, and the count of bases not matched to a germline gene is 11. Library preparation was by the immunoSEQ multiplex PCR assay. The multiplex PCR relied on a mix of 60 forward primers for TCR Vbeta segments and 13 reverse primers for TCR Jbeta segments. A multiplex PCR assay on genomic DNA amplified the CDR3 region of rearranged TCR beta genes. The Illumina HiSeq System was used to sequence the amplified TCR beta libraries as 87-base-pair reads. In the paper's pipeline: A later analysis counted around 72 million unique TCR beta chains across the 550 to 700 repertoires, and some 12 million of these chains were shared by at least two donors. Raw reads were error-corrected and collapsed into unique sequences by a nearest-neighbor algorithm in which closely related sequences were merged to remove PCR and sequencing errors. Alignment of CDR3 sequences to IMGT reference sequences was used to assign V, D and J gene segments. For a sequence to be retained, at least a six-nucleotide match to both a V gene segment and a J gene segment was required. Rearrangements were called productive when the CDR3 lacked stop codons and stayed in frame with V and J; all others were non-productive. Following IMGT convention, CDR3 was defined as the stretch from the second conserved V-encoded cysteine to the conserved J-encoded phenylalanine. Sequences without an unambiguous match to a single V gene segment were excluded from the earlier analysis of over 500 of the donors. An earlier analysis of fewer than 750 of the donors classified V segments as functional when productive rearrangements were above 56.7% and as segregating when the standard deviation between donors was above 5%. A statistical classification framework was built for diagnosing cytomegalovirus status from the catalog of TCR beta chain sequences. A later analysis assigned V and J genes by comparing TCR nucleotide sequences with IMGT/GENE-DB human TR gene sequences. Using the TCRdist pipeline, a later analysis assigned CDR3 sequences along with most-parsimonious VDJ recombination scenarios. In a later analysis, each TCR beta chain was defined by its CDR3 amino acid sequence together with its V-gene family, and reads lacking a unique V-gene family were excluded. As a way to deal with suspected cross-contamination and a sequencing artifact, a later analysis dropped hundreds of nucleotide sequences that were highly shared and had low generation probability. A later analysis calculated a clonal expansion index for each public chain from normalized within-repertoire ranks of inferred template counts. In a later analysis, generation probabilities were computed using a VDJ recombination model fitted to out-of-frame rearrangements, and the results were checked against IGoR. In a later analysis, TCR-TCR, TCR-HLA and TCR-CMV co-occurrence was scored with hypergeometric tests, and a repertoire-size bias correction was applied to TCR pairs. To estimate false discovery rates, a later analysis permuted the HLA or CMV assignments 20 times. In a later analysis, co-occurring TCRs were grouped using DBSCAN, with TCRdist sequence similarity added in when clustering inside HLA-allele-positive subsets. Repertoires with fewer than 30,000 or more than 120,000 public chains were left out of co-occurrence clustering, as were five repertoires with anomalous nucleotide sharing. This immuneACCESS table, as held by TCRdb, lists in-frame sequences with V and J called but not all clones. Of the missing ones, under half trace to an unresolved V gene in checked studies; the others have no known cause. The V and J calls and clone size are taken from that table; D and trimming were inferred from the DNA. The sample table shows 95,000 to 130,000 clones, and roughly three quarters are seen once. The ten largest clonotypes hold over 1.5% of the sample.

What the study reported, not specific to this receptor: A later analysis associated roughly 17,000 TCR beta sequences with specific HLA alleles at a false discovery rate of 0.05. A further reported finding was that TCR beta sequences accurately predicted the HLA-A and HLA-B alleles for most subjects in the first cohort. Several of the top co-occurrence clusters appeared to be linked to parvovirus B19, influenza, CMV and Epstein-Barr virus, according to a later analysis. The cohort was sequenced for TCR beta chains only, and without alpha or paired-chain data the features that could be detected were limited. Linkage disequilibrium might explain the correlated functional status among segregating V segments, but an unknown experimental factor could not be excluded. An association between a missense DCLRE1C variant and V-gene and J-gene trimming of TCR beta chains was found in a later genetic analysis and replicated in an independent cohort. The 87-base-pair reads could not distinguish some IMGT-functional V segments, including TRBV6-2 and TRBV6-3, so those segments were excluded. An earlier analysis of 587 of the donors showed that most TCR beta V segments appeared in productive rearrangements either about 87% or about 30% of the time, which broadly matched IMGT annotations. In a later genetic analysis, fewer N-insertions in productive TCRs were reported among donors in an Asian-associated ancestry cluster than the roughly 640-donor mean. In the study, around 150 TCR beta chains were listed as associated with cytomegalovirus. Because counts were too low, 15 to 20 rarely observed V segments, including chromosome 9 orphons, were excluded from the earlier analysis of 500 to 700 of the donors. The authors suggested that the approach could potentially be extended to other disease states and immunological phenotypes. In a later analysis, HLA-associated TCR beta chains showed more clonal expansion and lower generation probabilities than non-associated chains that were equally common. The classifier was reported to diagnose cytomegalovirus status with high specificity and sensitivity in both the original cohort and the validation cohort. Most TCR sequences were seen in very few donors, while some public TCRs were found in many individuals. In a later analysis, the rate of TCR association differed among HLA loci, with DRB1 alleles having the most associated TCRs and HLA-C alleles having the fewest. When HLA alleles, especially DR and DQ, strongly co-occurred, attributing TCR associations to individual alleles was difficult. HLA typing was unavailable for some donors at each locus, so association tests used only the typed subset. According to a later analysis, most CMV-associated TCR beta chains appeared to be HLA-restricted, and the HLA associations seemed to be driven largely by CMV exposure. A few of the identified cytomegalovirus-associated TCR beta chains were confirmed in vitro to be specific for cytomegalovirus antigens. A cluster of highly shared sequence variants was judged likely to represent a technical artifact of the sequencing pipeline. CMV serostatus was the only immune exposure information available for the cohort. The presence/absence analyses assumed that sequencing depth was roughly uniform across donors, and that assumption may not be true.

Rearrangement joined TRBV9 to TRBJ1-1; 8 junctional bases match TRBD1. Sequencing was performed on PBMCs. This TCR was recovered from a young woman in good health and CMV-seronegative. The CDR3 protein sequence reads: CASSFGQGPSMNTEAFF. The DNA sequence reads TGTGCCAGCAGCTTCGGACAGGGACCCTCCATGAACACTGAAGCTTTCTTT. The CDR3, completed at both ends by the reference TRBV9 and TRBJ1-1 genes, gives the full variable domain DSGVTQTPKHLITATGQRVTLRCSPRSGDLSVYWYQQSLDQGLQFLIQYYNGEERAKGNILERFSAQQFPDLHSELNLSSLELGDSALYFCASSFGQGPSMNTEAFFGQGTRLTVV.